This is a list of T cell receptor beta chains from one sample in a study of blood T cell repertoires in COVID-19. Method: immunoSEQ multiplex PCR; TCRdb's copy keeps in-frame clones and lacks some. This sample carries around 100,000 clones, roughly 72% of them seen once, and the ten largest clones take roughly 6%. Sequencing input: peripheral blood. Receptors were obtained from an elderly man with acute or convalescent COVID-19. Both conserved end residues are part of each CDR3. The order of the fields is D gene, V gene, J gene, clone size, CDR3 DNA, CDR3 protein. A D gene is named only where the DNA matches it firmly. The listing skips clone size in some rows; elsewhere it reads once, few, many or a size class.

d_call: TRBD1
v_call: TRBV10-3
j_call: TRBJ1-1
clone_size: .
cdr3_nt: TGTGCCAGAGGTTTATCGACAGGGCCGAACACTGAAGCTTTCTTT
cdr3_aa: CARGLSTGPNTEAFF

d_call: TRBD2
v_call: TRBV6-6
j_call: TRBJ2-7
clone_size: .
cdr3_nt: TGTGCCAGCACTAGAAGCGGGAGCTCCTACGAGCAGTACTTC
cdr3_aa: CASTRSGSSYEQYF

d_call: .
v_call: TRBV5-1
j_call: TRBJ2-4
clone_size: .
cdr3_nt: TGCGCCAGCAGCTTGCAGGGGATCGACAAAAACATTCAGTACTTC
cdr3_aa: CASSLQGIDKNIQYF

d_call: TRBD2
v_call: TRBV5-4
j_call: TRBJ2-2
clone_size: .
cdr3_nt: TGTGCCAGCAGCTTAGCTCCGGGACTAGCGGGCAACACCGGGGAGCTGTTTTTT
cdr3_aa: CASSLAPGLAGNTGELFF

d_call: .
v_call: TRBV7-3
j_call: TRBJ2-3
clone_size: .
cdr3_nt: TGTGCCAGCAGCTTACGGGGAATTTTGGATACGCAGTATTTT
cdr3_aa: CASSLRGILDTQYF

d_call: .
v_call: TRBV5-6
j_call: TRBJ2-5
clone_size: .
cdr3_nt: TGTGCCAGCAGCTTTGGAGGAGCAGAGACCCAGTACTTC
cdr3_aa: CASSFGGAETQYF

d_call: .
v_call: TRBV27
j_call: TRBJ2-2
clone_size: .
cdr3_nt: TGTGCCAGCAGGAGAGGGAGCGGGGAGCTGTTTTTT
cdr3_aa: CASRRGSGELFF

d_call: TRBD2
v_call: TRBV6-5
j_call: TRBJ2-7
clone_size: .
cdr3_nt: TGTGCCAGCAGTCGACTAGCGACCTACGAGCAGTACTTC
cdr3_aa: CASSRLATYEQYF

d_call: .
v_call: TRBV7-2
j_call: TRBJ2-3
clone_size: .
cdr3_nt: TGTGCCAGCAGCTTAGTGATCGGGGATACGCAGTATTTT
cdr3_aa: CASSLVIGDTQYF

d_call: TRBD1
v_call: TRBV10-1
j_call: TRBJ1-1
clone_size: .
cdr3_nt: TGCGCCAGCAGTGATTCCGGGACAGGCTACACTGAAGCTTTCTTT
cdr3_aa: CASSDSGTGYTEAFF

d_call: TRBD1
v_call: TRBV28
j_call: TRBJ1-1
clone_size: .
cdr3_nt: TGTGCCAGCAGTTCTATAGGACAGGGGGCGAATGAAGCTTTCTTT
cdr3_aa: CASSSIGQGANEAFF

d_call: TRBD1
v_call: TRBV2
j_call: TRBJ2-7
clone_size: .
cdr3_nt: TGTGCCAGCAGCGGACAGGGGGTTCCCACCTACGAGCAGTACTTC
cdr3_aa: CASSGQGVPTYEQYF

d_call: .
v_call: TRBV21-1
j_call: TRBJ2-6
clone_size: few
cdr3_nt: TGTGCCAGCAGCAAAACTCAGGGAATGACCCGAGCGCCCTCTGGGGCCAACGTCCTGACTTTC
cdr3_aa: CASSKTQGMTRAPSGANVLTF

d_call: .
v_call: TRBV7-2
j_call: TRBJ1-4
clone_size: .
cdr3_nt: TGTGCCAGCAGCCATACGGGAGCCGCTGAAAAACTGTTTTTT
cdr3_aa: CASSHTGAAEKLFF

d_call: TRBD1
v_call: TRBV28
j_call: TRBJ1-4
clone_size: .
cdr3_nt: TGTGCCAGCACACCTCCGGGACAGGGGAATGAAAAACTGTTTTTT
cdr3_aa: CASTPPGQGNEKLFF

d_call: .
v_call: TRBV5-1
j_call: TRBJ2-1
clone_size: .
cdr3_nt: TGCGCCAGCAGCTTCGACAGAAATGAGCAGTTCTTC
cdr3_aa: CASSFDRNEQFF

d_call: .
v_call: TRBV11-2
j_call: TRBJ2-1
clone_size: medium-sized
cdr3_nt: TGTGCCAGCAGCCACTATAACCCGACTACCAATGAGCAGTTCTTC
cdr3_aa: CASSHYNPTTNEQFF

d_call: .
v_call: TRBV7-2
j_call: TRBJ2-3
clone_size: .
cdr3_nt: TGTGCCAGCAGCTTATACAGGGAGGGTGGAGATACGCAGTATTTT
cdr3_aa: CASSLYREGGDTQYF

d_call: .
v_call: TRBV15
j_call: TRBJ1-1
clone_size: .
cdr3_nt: TGTGCCACCAGCAGGGGCCCCGGGACACCTTCGACTGAAGCTTTCTTT
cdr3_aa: CATSRGPGTPSTEAFF

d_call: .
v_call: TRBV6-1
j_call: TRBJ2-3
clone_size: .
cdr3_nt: TGTGCCAGCAGTGAAGAACGACAGGACACGCAGTATTTT
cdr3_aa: CASSEERQDTQYF

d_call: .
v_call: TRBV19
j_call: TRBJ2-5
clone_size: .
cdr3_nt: TGTGCCAGTAGAAGGGGAGAGACCCAGTACTTC
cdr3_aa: CASRRGETQYF

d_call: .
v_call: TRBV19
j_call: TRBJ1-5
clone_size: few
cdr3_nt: TGTGCCAGTAGTATCCTCAATCAGCCCCAGCATTTT
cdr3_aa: CASSILNQPQHF

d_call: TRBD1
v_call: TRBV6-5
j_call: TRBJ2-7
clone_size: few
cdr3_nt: TGTGCCAGCAGTTCACCCAGGGGGAGCTCCTACGAGCAGTACTTC
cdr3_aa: CASSSPRGSSYEQYF

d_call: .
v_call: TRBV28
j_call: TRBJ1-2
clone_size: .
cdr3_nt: TGTGCCAGCACTTATCGTAGGGGCTATGGCTACACCTTC
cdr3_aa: CASTYRRGYGYTF

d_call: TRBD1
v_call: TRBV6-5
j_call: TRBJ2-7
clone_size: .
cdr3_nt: TGTGCCAGCAGCTTGGACAGGCACGAGCAGTACTTC
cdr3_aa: CASSLDRHEQYF

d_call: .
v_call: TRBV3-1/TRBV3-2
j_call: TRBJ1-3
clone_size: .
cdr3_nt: TGTGCCAGCACCGGACAGAACTCTGGAAACACCATATATTTT
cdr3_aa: CASTGQNSGNTIYF

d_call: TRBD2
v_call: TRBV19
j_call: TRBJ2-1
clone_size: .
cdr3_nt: TGTGCCAGTAGTCTCCGGCTAGCGGGATGGAATGAGCAGTTCTTC
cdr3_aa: CASSLRLAGWNEQFF

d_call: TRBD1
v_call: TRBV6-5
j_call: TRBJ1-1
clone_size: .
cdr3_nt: TGTGCCAGCAGTTACTCTTACAGGGGCACTGAAGCTTTCTTT
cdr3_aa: CASSYSYRGTEAFF